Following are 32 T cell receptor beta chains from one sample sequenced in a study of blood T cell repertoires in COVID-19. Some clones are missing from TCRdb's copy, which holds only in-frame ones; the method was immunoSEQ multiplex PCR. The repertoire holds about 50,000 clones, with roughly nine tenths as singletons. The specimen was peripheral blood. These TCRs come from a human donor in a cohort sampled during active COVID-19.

CDR3 sequence: CASSLTRDRNSPLHF. The CDR3 bases are TGTGCCAGCAGCTTAACCCGGGACAGGAATTCACCCCTCCACTTT. The chain combines TRBV7-2 with TRBJ1-6, with 8 bases matching TRBD1. The CDR3 runs 15 residues. The germline gives CDR1 SGHTA, CDR2 FQGNSA. Losses at the gene ends were 2 bases for V and 7 bases for J; bases not matched to a gene: 4. The whole variable domain, remainder taken from reference TRBV7-2 and TRBJ1-6, is GAGVSQSPSNKVTEKGKDVELRCDPISGHTALYWYRQSLGQGLEFLIYFQGNSAPDKSGLPSDRFSAERTGGSVSTLTIQRTQQEDSAVYLCASSLTRDRNSPLHFGNGTRLTVT.

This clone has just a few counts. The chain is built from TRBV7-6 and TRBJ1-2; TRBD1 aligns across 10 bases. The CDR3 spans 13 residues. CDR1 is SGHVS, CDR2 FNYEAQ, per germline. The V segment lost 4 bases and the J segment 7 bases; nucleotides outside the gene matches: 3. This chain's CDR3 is CASSSRDRGGYTF. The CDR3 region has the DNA TGTGCCAGCAGCTCCCGGGACAGGGGTGGCTACACCTTC.

CDR3 residues: CASSQGAGVGDTEAFF. The CDR3 DNA is TGTGCCAGCAGCCAAGGGGCAGGGGTAGGGGACACTGAAGCTTTCTTT. The chain joins TRBV14 to TRBJ1-1; TRBD1 might be the D (6 bases). V gave up 1 base and J gave up 3 bases, with 15 bases separating them. Germline V gene sequence: CDR1 SGHDN, CDR2 FVKESK. The CDR3 totals 16 residues.

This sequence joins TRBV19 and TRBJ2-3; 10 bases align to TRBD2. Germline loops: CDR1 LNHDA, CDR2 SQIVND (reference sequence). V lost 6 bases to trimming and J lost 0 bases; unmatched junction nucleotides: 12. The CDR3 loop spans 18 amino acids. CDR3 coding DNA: TGTGCCAGTAGAGCTTCGGGACTAGCGACAGCTAGCACAGATACGCAGTATTTT. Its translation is CASRASGLATASTDTQYF. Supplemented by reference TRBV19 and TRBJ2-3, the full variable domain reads DGGITQSPKYLFRKEGQNVTLSCEQNLNHDAMYWYRQDPGQGLRLIYYSQIVNDFQKGDIAEGYSVSREKKESFPLTVTSAQKNPTAFYLCASRASGLATASTDTQYFGPGTRLTVL.

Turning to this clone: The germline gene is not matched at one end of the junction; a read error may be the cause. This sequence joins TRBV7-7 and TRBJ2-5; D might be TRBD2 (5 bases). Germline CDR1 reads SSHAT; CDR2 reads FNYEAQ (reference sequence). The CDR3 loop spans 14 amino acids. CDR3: CASSLGTGQETQYF. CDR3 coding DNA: TGTGCTAGCAGCTTAGGAACGGGACAAGAGACCCAGTACTTC.

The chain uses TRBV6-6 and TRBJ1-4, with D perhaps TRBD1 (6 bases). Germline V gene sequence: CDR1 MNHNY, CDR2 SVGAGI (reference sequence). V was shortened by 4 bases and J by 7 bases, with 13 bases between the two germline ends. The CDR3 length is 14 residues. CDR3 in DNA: TGTGCCAGCAGTTCAGGGGTGGGCCGTGAAAAACTGTTTTTT. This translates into CASSSGVGREKLFF.

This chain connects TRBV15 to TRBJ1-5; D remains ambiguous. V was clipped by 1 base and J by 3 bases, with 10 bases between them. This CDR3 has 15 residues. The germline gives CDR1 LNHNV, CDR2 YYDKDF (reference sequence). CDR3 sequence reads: CATSRGSMANQPQHF. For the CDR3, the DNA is TGTGCCACCAGCAGAGGGTCCATGGCCAATCAGCCCCAGCATTTT.

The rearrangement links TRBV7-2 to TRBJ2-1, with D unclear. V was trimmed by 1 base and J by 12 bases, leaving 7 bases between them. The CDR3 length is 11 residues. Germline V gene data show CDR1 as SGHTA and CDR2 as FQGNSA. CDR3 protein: CASSLDVRQFF. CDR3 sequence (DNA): TGTGCCAGCAGCTTAGATGTGCGGCAGTTCTTC.

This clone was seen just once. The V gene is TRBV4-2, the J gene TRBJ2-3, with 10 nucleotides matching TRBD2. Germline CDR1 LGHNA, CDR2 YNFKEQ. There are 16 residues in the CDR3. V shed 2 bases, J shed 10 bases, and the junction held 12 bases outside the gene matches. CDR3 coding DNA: TGTGCCAGCAGCCAACGAGCGGGGGGGGTCTACGGTGCGCAGTATTTT. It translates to CASSQRAGGVYGAQYF.

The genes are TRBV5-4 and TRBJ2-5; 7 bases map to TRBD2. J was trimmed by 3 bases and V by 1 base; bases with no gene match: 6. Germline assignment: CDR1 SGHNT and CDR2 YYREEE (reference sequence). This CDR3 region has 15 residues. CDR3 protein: CASSLMGREEETQYF. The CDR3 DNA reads TGTGCCAGCAGCTTGATGGGGAGGGAAGAAGAGACCCAGTACTTC.

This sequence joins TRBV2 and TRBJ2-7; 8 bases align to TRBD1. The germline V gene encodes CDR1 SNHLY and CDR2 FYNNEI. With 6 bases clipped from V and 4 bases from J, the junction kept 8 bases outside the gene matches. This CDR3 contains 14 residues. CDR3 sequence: CASSWDRRTYEQYF. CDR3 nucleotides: TGTGCCAGCAGCTGGGACAGGAGGACTTACGAGCAGTACTTC. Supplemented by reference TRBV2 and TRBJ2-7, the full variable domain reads EPEVTQTPSHQVTQMGQEVILRCVPISNHLYFYWYRQILGQKVEFLVSFYNNEISEKSEIFDDQFSVERPDGSNFTLKIRSTKLEDSAMYFCASSWDRRTYEQYFGPGTRLTVT.

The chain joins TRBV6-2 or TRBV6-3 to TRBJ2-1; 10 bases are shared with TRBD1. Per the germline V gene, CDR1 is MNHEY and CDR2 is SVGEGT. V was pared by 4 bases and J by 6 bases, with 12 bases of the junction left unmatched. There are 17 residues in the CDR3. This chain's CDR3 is CASSSTPGQGGFNEQFF. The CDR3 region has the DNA TGTGCCAGCAGTTCCACACCAGGACAGGGGGGTTTCAATGAGCAGTTCTTC.

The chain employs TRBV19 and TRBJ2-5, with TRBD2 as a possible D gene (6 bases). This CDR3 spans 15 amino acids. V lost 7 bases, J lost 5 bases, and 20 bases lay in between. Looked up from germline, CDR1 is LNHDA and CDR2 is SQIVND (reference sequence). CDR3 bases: TGTGCCAGTACCCCTGGGGAGGCCGGCGGGGAGACCCAGTACTTC. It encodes CASTPGEAGGETQYF.

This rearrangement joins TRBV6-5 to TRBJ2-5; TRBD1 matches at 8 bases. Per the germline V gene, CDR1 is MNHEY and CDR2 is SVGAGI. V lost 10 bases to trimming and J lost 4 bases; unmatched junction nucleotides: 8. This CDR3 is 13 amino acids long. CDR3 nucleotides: TGTGCCACCGGACAGGGAGTAAGAGAGACCCAGTACTTC. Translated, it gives CATGQGVRETQYF.

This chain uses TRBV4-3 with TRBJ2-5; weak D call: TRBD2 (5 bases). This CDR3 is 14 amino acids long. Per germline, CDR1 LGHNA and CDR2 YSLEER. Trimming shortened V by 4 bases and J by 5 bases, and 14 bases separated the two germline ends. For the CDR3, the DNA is TGCGCCAGCAGCCGATACCGGGGTGACGAGACCCAGTACTTC. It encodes CASSRYRGDETQYF.

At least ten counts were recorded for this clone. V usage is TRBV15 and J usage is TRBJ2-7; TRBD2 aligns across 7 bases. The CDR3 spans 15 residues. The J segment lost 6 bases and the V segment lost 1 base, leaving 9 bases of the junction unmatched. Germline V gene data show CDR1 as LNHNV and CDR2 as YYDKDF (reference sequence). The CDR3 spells CATSRGRSGESEQYF. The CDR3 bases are TGTGCCACCAGCAGAGGTCGAAGCGGGGAGAGCGAGCAGTACTTC.

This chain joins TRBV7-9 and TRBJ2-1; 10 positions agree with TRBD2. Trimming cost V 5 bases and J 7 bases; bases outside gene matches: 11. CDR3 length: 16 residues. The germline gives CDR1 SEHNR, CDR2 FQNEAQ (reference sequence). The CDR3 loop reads CASSLRAGGPKNEQFF. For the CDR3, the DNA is TGTGCCAGCAGCCTGCGAGCGGGAGGGCCCAAGAATGAGCAGTTCTTC. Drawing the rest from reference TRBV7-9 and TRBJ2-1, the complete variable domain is DTGVSQNPRHKITKRGQNVTFRCDPISEHNRLYWYRQTLGQGPEFLTYFQNEAQLEKSRLLSDRFSAERPKGSFSTLEIQRTEQGDSAMYLCASSLRAGGPKNEQFFGPGTRLTVL.

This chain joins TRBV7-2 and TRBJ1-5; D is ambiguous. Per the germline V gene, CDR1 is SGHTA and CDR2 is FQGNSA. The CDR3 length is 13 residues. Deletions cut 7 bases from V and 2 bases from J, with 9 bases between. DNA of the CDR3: TGTGCCAGCACCCAGTTCCGCAATCAGCCCCAGCATTTT. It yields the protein CASTQFRNQPQHF.

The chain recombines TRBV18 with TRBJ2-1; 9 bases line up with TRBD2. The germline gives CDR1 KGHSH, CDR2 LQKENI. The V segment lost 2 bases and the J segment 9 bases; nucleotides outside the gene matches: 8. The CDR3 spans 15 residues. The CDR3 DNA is TGTGCCAGCTCACCAGGGCTAGCGGGATACGTTGAGCAGTTCTTC. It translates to CASSPGLAGYVEQFF. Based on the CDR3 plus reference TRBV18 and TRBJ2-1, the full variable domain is NAGVMQNPRHLVRRRGQEARLRCSPMKGHSHVYWYRQLPEEGLKFMVYLQKENIIDESGMPKERFSAEFPKEGPSILRIQQVVRGDSAAYFCASSPGLAGYVEQFFGPGTRLTVL.

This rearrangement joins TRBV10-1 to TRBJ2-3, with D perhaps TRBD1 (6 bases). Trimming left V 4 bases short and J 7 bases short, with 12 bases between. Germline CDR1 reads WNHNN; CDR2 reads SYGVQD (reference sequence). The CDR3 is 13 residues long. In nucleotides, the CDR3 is TGCGCCAGCAGTGCAGGGGTGCGGAATACGCAGTATTTT. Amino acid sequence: CASSAGVRNTQYF.

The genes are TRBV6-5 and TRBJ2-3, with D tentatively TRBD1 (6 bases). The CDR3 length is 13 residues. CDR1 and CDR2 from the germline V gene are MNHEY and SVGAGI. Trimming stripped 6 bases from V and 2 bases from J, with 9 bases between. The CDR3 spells CASRTGNTDTQYF. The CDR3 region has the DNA TGTGCCAGCAGAACAGGGAACACAGATACGCAGTATTTT.

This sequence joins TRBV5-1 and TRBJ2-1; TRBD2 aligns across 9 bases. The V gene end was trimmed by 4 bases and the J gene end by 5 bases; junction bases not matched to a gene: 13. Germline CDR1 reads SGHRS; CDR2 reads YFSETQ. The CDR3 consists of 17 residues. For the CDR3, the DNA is TGCGCCAGCAGCGCTCTTTCTAGCGGGACTTTCAACAATGAGCAGTTCTTC. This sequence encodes CASSALSSGTFNNEQFF.

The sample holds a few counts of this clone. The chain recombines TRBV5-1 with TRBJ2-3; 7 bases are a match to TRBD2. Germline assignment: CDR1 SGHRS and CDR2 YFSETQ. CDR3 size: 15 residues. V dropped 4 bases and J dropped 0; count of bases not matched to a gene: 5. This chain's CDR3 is CASSPGLLSTDTQYF. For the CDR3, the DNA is TGCGCCAGCAGCCCGGGACTACTAAGCACAGATACGCAGTATTTT.

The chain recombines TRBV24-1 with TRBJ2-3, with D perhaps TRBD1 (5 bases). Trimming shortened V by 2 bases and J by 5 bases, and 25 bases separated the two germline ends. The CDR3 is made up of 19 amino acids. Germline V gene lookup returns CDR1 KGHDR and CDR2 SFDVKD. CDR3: CATSDSAGRPWGAKDTQYF. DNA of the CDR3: TGTGCCACCAGTGATTCAGCCGGACGTCCCTGGGGCGCGAAAGATACGCAGTATTTT.

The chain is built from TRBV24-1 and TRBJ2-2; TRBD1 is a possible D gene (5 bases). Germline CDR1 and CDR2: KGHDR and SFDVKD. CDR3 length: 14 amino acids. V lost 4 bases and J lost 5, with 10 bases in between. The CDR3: CATSEQARTGELFF. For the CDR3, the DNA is TGTGCCACCAGTGAACAGGCACGAACCGGGGAGCTGTTTTTT.

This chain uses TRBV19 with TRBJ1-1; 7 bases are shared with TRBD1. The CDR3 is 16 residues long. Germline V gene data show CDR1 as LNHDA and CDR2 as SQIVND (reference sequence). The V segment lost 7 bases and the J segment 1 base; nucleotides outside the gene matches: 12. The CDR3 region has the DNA TGTGCCAGTACTGGGGGGTCGGGACAGCCGAACACTGAAGCTTTCTTT. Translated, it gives CASTGGSGQPNTEAFF.

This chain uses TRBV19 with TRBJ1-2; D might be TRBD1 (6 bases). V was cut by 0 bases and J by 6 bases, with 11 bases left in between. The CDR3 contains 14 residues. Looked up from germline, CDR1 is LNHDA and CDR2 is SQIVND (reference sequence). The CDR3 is CASSIDTGLHGYTF. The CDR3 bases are TGTGCCAGTAGTATAGATACAGGGCTCCATGGCTACACCTTC. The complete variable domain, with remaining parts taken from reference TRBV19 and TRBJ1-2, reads DGGITQSPKYLFRKEGQNVTLSCEQNLNHDAMYWYRQDPGQGLRLIYYSQIVNDFQKGDIAEGYSVSREKKESFPLTVTSAQKNPTAFYLCASSIDTGLHGYTFGSGTRLTVV.

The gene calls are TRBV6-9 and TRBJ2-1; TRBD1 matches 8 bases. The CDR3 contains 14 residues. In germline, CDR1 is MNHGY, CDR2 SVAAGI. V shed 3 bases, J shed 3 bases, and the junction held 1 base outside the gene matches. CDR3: CASSYDRGYNEQFF. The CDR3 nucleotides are TGTGCCAGCAGTTACGACAGGGGCTACAATGAGCAGTTCTTC.

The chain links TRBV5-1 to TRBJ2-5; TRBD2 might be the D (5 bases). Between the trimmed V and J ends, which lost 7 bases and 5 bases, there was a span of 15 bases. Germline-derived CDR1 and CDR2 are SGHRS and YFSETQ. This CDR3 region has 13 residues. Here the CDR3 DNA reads TGCGCCAGCTCCCCGGCAAGCGGCGAGACCCAGTACTTC. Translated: CASSPASGETQYF.

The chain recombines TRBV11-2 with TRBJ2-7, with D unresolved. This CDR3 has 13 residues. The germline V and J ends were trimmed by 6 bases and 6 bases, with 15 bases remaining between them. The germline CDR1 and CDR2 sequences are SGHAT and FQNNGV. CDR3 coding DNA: TGTGCCAGCAGTCCCCAAAGCCCTAGCGAGCAGTACTTC. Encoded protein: CASSPQSPSEQYF.

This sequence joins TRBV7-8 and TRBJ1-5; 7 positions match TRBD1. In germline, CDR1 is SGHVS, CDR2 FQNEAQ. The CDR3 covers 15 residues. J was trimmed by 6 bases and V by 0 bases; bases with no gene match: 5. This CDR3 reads CASSLAGGAGQPQHF. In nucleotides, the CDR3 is TGTGCCAGCAGCTTAGCAGGGGGCGCAGGTCAGCCCCAGCATTTT.

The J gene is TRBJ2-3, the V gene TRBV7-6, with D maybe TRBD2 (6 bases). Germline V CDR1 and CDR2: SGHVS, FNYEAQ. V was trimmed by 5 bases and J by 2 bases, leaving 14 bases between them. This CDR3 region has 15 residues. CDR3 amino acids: CASSPTSPYTDTQYF. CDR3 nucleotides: TGTGCCAGCAGCCCCACTAGCCCCTACACAGATACGCAGTATTTT. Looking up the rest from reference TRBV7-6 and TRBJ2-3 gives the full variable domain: GAGVSQSPRYKVTKRGQDVALRCDPISGHVSLYWYRQALGQGPEFLTYFNYEAQQDKSGLPNDRFSAERPEGSISTLTIQRTEQRDSAMYRCASSPTSPYTDTQYFGPGTRLTVL.